This T cell receptor (beta chain) was recorded in a study of shared clonotypes between healthy human individuals. Study-wide background: A donor's plate count was three for CD4 naive and three for CD4 memory; CD8 naive had two and CD8 memory one.

The data were produced by immunoSEQ multiplex PCR, yet TCRdb's version contains in-frame clones alone and is incomplete. The data hold a few million clones, with more than 80% observed a single time. Findings and caveats of the study: When naive CD4 clonotypes were compared across a few donors, 4% to 6.5% were shared.

Regarding this clone: Antigen specificity is unknown.

V lost 4 bases and J 6 bases, leaving 13 bases between the germline ends. The CDR3 runs to 14 residues. Germline assignment: CDR1 LGHNA and CDR2 YSLEER. The TCR originated in a man aged 18 to 29 in good health. Sequenced sample: naive CD4+ T cells sorted from blood. Subset of the sample: CD45RA+ positively selected. The gene calls are TRBV4-3 and TRBJ2-1; D may match TRBD1 or TRBD2 (5 bases each). The CDR3 protein is CASSPGTLLNEQFF. The CDR3 region has the DNA TGCGCCAGCAGCCCCGGGACCCTACTCAATGAGCAGTTCTTC.